These 23 T cell receptor beta chains originate from one sample sequenced in a study of sequential checkpoint blockade in melanoma. Regarding treatment: randomized to nivolumab then ipilimumab (arm A) or the reverse (arm B). Sequencing used immunoSEQ multiplex PCR; TCRdb keeps in-frame clones, though not all of them. The profile shows some 9,000 clones, 71% of them singletons. This sample comprised CD8+ T cells sorted from blood (inferred from file names), obtained from a patient given nivolumab and ipilimumab in sequence. The receptors were sampled from a human donor with melanoma.

This clone counts as medium-sized. The chain is built from TRBV19 and TRBJ2-7; the match to TRBD2 covers 14 bases. CDR3 size: 15 residues. CDR1 is LNHDA, CDR2 SQIVND, per germline (reference sequence). After removal of 8 bases from V and 2 bases from J, the junction contained 5 bases not matched to a gene. CDR3 nucleotides: TGTGCCAGTTCGTTGACTAGCGGGAGGGCCTACGAGCAGTACTTC. Its translation: CASSLTSGRAYEQYF.

CDR3 sequence (DNA): TGCAGCGTTGAGGGGACTAGCGAGTACAATGAGCAGTTCTTC. Its protein is CSVEGTSEYNEQFF. The gene calls are TRBV29-1 and TRBJ2-1; 10 bases map to TRBD2. V trimming: 3 bases; J trimming: 4 bases; junction bases outside the gene matches: 3. The CDR3 is 14 amino acids. Germline assignment: CDR1 SQVTM and CDR2 ANQGSEA.

V usage is TRBV6-5 and J usage is TRBJ2-7; the D gene is possibly TRBD1 (6 bases). Trimming took 0 bases from V and 5 from J, leaving 17 bases between them. Per the germline V gene, CDR1 is MNHEY and CDR2 is SVGAGI. The CDR3 is 16 amino acids. CDR3 residues: CASSYSPDRAPDEQYF. DNA of the CDR3: TGTGCCAGCAGTTACTCGCCGGACAGAGCTCCTGACGAGCAGTACTTC.

The chain is built from TRBV4-1 and TRBJ1-5; the D is unclear. Germline CDR1 reads MGHRA; CDR2 reads YSYEKL. The CDR3 consists of 14 residues. Between the trimmed V and J ends, which lost 3 bases and 2 bases, there was a span of 8 bases. The CDR3 sequence is CASSHDGGNQPQHF. DNA for the CDR3: TGCGCCAGCAGCCACGACGGAGGCAATCAGCCCCAGCATTTT.

The rearrangement links TRBV5-1 to TRBJ1-1; TRBD1 is a possible D gene (5 bases). The CDR3 has 13 amino acids. V gave up 0 bases and J gave up 4 bases, with 7 bases separating them. CDR1 and CDR2 (germline): SGHRS, YFSETQ. In DNA, the CDR3 is TGCGCCAGCAGCTTGGTGCAGGGCACTGAAGCTTTCTTT. Its translation: CASSLVQGTEAFF.

The CDR3 here is CASSHTSSDYEQYF. CDR3 in DNA: TGCGCCAGCAGCCATACCTCATCAGACTACGAGCAGTACTTC. The J gene is TRBJ2-7, the V gene TRBV4-3; D is unclear. Germline CDR1 LGHNA, CDR2 YSLEER. The germline V and J ends were trimmed by 3 bases and 3 bases, with 12 bases remaining between them. CDR3 length equals 14 residues.

The chain combines TRBV7-6 with TRBJ1-5; D is ambiguous. The germline gives CDR1 SGHVS, CDR2 FNYEAQ. V gave up 5 bases and J gave up 6 bases, with 11 bases separating them. The CDR3 contains 13 residues. This CDR3 reads CASSRGEGQPQHF. The CDR3 bases are TGTGCCAGCAGCCGCGGGGAGGGTCAGCCCCAGCATTTT.

J is TRBJ2-5 and V is TRBV6-1, with D possibly matching TRBD2 (6 bases). The length of the CDR3 is 15 residues. The ends were cut back, 0 bases at V and 11 bases at J, with 19 bases in the middle. The germline V gene has CDR1 MNHNS and CDR2 SASEGT. CDR3 DNA: TGTGCCAGCAGTGAAGCGCACGGGACCCCTCGGGAGCAGTACTTC. As protein: CASSEAHGTPREQYF.

The chain joins TRBV10-1 to TRBJ1-5, with no clear D. Trimming took 8 bases from V and 9 from J, leaving 11 bases between them. The V gene's germline CDR1 is WNHNN and CDR2 SYGVQD (reference sequence). The CDR3 is 11 residues long. DNA of the CDR3: TGCGCCAGCGCGAGTGGGCGGCCCCAGCATTTT. Protein: CASASGRPQHF.

The J gene is TRBJ2-7, the V gene TRBV6-5; 7 bases fit TRBD1. The CDR3 extends over 15 amino acids. The germline CDR1 and CDR2 sequences are MNHEY and SVGAGI. J gave up 1 base and V 1 base, and 4 bases lay outside the gene matches. The CDR3 nucleotides read TGTGCCAGCAGTTACTTGACAGGGAATTCCTACGAGCAGTACTTC. Encoded protein: CASSYLTGNSYEQYF.

V gene TRBV5-1 combines with J gene TRBJ2-7; D might be TRBD1 (5 bases). CDR3 length: 12 amino acids. Germline V gene sequence: CDR1 SGHRS, CDR2 YFSETQ. Deletions cut 4 bases from V and 4 bases from J, with 9 bases between. The CDR3 loop reads CASSPDSYEQYF. The DNA for the CDR3 is TGCGCCAGCAGCCCTGACAGTTACGAGCAGTACTTC.

The CDR3 region is CASSSHYEQYF. CDR3 coding DNA: TGTGCCAGCAGCAGCCACTACGAGCAGTACTTC. The rearrangement uses TRBV5-6 and TRBJ2-7; D unclear. Trimming removed 4 bases from V and 3 bases from J, with 5 bases in between. Per the germline V gene, CDR1 is SGHDT and CDR2 is YYEEEE. This CDR3 has 11 residues.

J is TRBJ1-5 and V is TRBV6-1; 9 bases align to TRBD1. Trimming at V came to 3 bases and at J to 0 bases, leaving 12 bases not matched to a gene. CDR3 size: 19 residues. Germline CDR1 is MNHNS and CDR2 is SASEGT. For the CDR3, the DNA is TGTGCCAGCAGTGACACCGGGACAGGGTCCTCTTATAGCAATCAGCCCCAGCATTTT. It encodes CASSDTGTGSSYSNQPQHF.

V usage is TRBV5-1 and J usage is TRBJ2-5; 9 positions agree with TRBD1. The end of the DNA is better explained by TRBJ2-7, so the J call may be wrong. The CDR3 contains 12 residues. Germline-derived CDR1 and CDR2 are SGHRS and YFSETQ. CDR3 coding DNA: TGCGCCAGCAGCCGGACAGGGGCCGAGCAGTACTTC. It codes for CASSRTGAEQYF.

The chain is built from TRBV9 and TRBJ1-5; the match to TRBD1 covers 11 bases. V lost 0 bases to trimming and J lost 2 bases; unmatched junction nucleotides: 10. Germline CDR1 and CDR2: SGDLS and YYNGEE. This CDR3 has 19 amino acids. The CDR3, as DNA: TGTGCCAGCAGCGTAGTTAGGGACAGGGGGGTGTATGGCAATCAGCCCCAGCATTTT. Its translation is CASSVVRDRGVYGNQPQHF.

This clone was observed a single time. The rearrangement links TRBV7-6 to TRBJ2-7; D is uncertain. Trimming cost V 4 bases and J 3 bases, with 13 bases left between them. The CDR3 contains 14 residues. Germline V gene sequence: CDR1 SGHVS, CDR2 FNYEAQ. The CDR3 reads CASSSKWSGYEQYF. For the CDR3, the DNA is TGTGCCAGCAGCTCTAAGTGGTCCGGCTACGAGCAGTACTTC.

The chain employs TRBV6-4 and TRBJ2-7, with 12 bases aligning to TRBD2. The length of the CDR3 is 15 residues. Trimming removed 6 bases from V and 5 bases from J; junction bases left unmatched: 8. The germline V gene has CDR1 MRHNA and CDR2 SNTAGT. The CDR3 DNA is TGTGCCAGCAGCCGACTAGCGGGAGAGGGCCACGAGCAGTACTTC. It translates to CASSRLAGEGHEQYF.

The CDR3 here is CASSFGAPGAYYEQYF. Written as DNA, the CDR3 is TGTGCCAGCAGCTTCGGCGCGCCAGGGGCCTACTACGAGCAGTACTTC. The chain joins TRBV5-5 to TRBJ2-7; perhaps TRBD1 as D (6 bases). This CDR3 is built from 16 residues. V was cut by 2 bases and J by 3 bases, with 18 bases left in between. Germline lookup yields CDR1 SGHKS and CDR2 YYEKEE (reference sequence).

The chain combines TRBV7-3 with TRBJ1-1; TRBD1 matches at 7 bases. This CDR3 is 14 amino acids long. Losses at the gene ends were 4 bases for V and 2 bases for J; bases not matched to a gene: 4. Germline lookup yields CDR1 SGHTA and CDR2 FQGTGA. CDR3 sequence: CASSSGDSNTEAFF. In DNA form, the CDR3 reads TGTGCCAGCAGCTCCGGGGACAGCAACACTGAAGCTTTCTTT.

J is TRBJ1-3 and V is TRBV6-5; a weak D match, TRBD1 (6 bases). Germline V CDR1 and CDR2: MNHEY, SVGAGI. The CDR3 runs to 15 residues. Trimming took 6 bases from V and 2 from J, leaving 14 bases between them. CDR3 in DNA: TGTGCCAGCAGCCCGCCGAAGGGGGCTGGAAACACCATATATTTT. It is translated as CASSPPKGAGNTIYF.

The chain couples TRBV25-1 to TRBJ1-2; D gene unclear. V lost 3 bases and J lost 3, with 11 bases in between. The CDR3 has 14 amino acids. Germline values: CDR1 MGHDK, CDR2 SYGVNS. The CDR3 sequence is CASSDGEPYYGYTF. As DNA, the CDR3 is TGTGCCAGCAGTGACGGTGAACCCTACTATGGCTACACCTTC.

The CDR3 DNA reads as TGTGCCAGCAGCCAAGATCCTAGCGACTACAATGAGCAGTTCTTC. This gives the protein CASSQDPSDYNEQFF. V and J are TRBV4-2 and TRBJ2-1; possibly TRBD2 for D (6 bases). The ends were cut back, 0 bases at V and 3 bases at J, with 9 bases in the middle. CDR3 size: 15 residues. CDR1 LGHNA and CDR2 YNFKEQ come from the germline V gene.

To note about this clone: Sequence at one end of the junction differs from germline and may be a read error. Other DNA sequences within the sample encode an identical CDR3. The chain employs TRBV27 and TRBJ2-7, with 7 bases that match TRBD1. Looked up from germline, CDR1 is MNHEY and CDR2 is SMNVEV (reference sequence). The CDR3 loop spans 14 amino acids. The CDR3 here is CASSLQGVFHEQYF. In DNA form, the CDR3 reads TGTGCCAGCAGTTTGCAGGGGGTATTTCACGAGCAGTATTTC.